This passage covers 23 T cell receptor beta chains from one sample sequenced in a study of OX40 agonist ivuxolimab in advanced cancers. Clones were sequenced by immunoSEQ multiplex PCR, and TCRdb holds only the in-frame ones, with some missing. Of about 70,000 clones in the sample, roughly 80% were seen once. Sequences were derived from CD4+ or CD8+ T cells sorted from blood, sampled in a trial of the OX40 agonist ivuxolimab. Receptor source: an adult with an advanced solid tumor such as melanoma, head and neck, liver or kidney cancer.

V usage is TRBV10-2 and J usage is TRBJ2-7; perhaps TRBD2 as D (5 bases). Per germline, CDR1 WSHSY and CDR2 SAAADI. CDR3 size: 15 residues. With 4 bases removed from V and 0 bases from J, the gap between germline ends came to 13 bases. This CDR3 reads CASSGGSVPSYEQYF. The CDR3 DNA sequence: TGCGCCAGCAGTGGAGGTAGCGTTCCCTCCTACGAGCAGTACTTC.

The chain uses TRBV19 and TRBJ2-7, with D perhaps assigned TRBD1 or TRBD2 (6 bases each). There are 14 residues in the CDR3. V gave up 4 bases and J gave up 7 bases, with 17 bases separating them. Germline V gene lookup returns CDR1 LNHDA and CDR2 SQIVND (reference sequence). This CDR3 is CASSSTGSRGEQYF. CDR3 nucleotide sequence: TGTGCCAGTAGTAGCACAGGGTCCCGGGGGGAGCAGTACTTC. The variable domain in full, with the rest retrieved from reference TRBV19 and TRBJ2-7, is DGGITQSPKYLFRKEGQNVTLSCEQNLNHDAMYWYRQDPGQGLRLIYYSQIVNDFQKGDIAEGYSVSREKKESFPLTVTSAQKNPTAFYLCASSSTGSRGEQYFGPGTRLTVT.

The chain couples TRBV7-2 to TRBJ2-7; 8 nucleotides line up with TRBD1. CDR1 SGHTA and CDR2 FQGNSA come from the germline V gene. The CDR3 sequence is 14 residues long. The ends lost 1 base at V and 6 bases at J; junction bases unmatched: 5. CDR3 sequence reads: CASSLVQGVTEQYF. The CDR3 nucleotides are TGTGCCAGCAGCTTAGTACAGGGGGTAACCGAGCAGTACTTC.

The gene calls are TRBV7-9 and TRBJ2-3, with a weak D call TRBD2 (5 bases). There are 17 residues in the CDR3. Trimming cost V 1 base and J 0 bases, with 14 bases left between them. Germline loops: CDR1 SEHNR, CDR2 FQNEAQ (reference sequence). DNA of the CDR3: TGTGCCAGCAGCTTAGGTCGGGGAGTCCCCAGCACAGATACGCAGTATTTT. This gives the protein CASSLGRGVPSTDTQYF. The whole variable domain, filled in from reference TRBV7-9 and TRBJ2-3, reads DTGVSQNPRHKITKRGQNVTFRCDPISEHNRLYWYRQTLGQGPEFLTYFQNEAQLEKSRLLSDRFSAERPKGSFSTLEIQRTEQGDSAMYLCASSLGRGVPSTDTQYFGPGTRLTVL.

The chain carries TRBV7-2 and TRBJ2-3; 8 bases match TRBD2. The junction had 3 bases not matched to a gene; V was cut back by 5 bases and J by 2 bases. The CDR3 length is 14 residues. From germline, CDR1 is SGHTA and CDR2 FQGNSA. CDR3 sequence reads: CASSPAGVTDTQYF. CDR3 nucleotide sequence: TGTGCCAGCAGCCCAGCGGGAGTCACAGATACGCAGTATTTT.

This clone has a single count. This chain links TRBV19 with TRBJ2-7, with D possibly matching TRBD1 (7 bases). The CDR3 covers 22 residues. V lost 7 bases and J lost 3, with 40 bases in between. Germline CDR1 LNHDA, CDR2 SQIVND (reference sequence). The CDR3 nucleotides read TGTGCCAGTAACCTATATATCCCCGGTTTGGGTCACTCAGGGGGGCAGGGCTACGAGCAGTACGTC. Translated, it gives CASNLYIPGLGHSGGQGYEQYV.

This clone was seen a single time. The gene calls are TRBV28 and TRBJ1-5, with no clear D. The CDR3 spans 15 residues. CDR1 and CDR2 (germline): MDHEN, SYDVKM. Deletions cut 5 bases from V and 0 bases from J, with 11 bases between. The CDR3 DNA is TGTGCCAGCAGTCCTCCTTCTGATAGCAATCAGCCCCAGCATTTT. Translation: CASSPPSDSNQPQHF.

The DNA for the CDR3 is TGTGCCAGCAGCGACCGGGGGAACATTCAGTACTTC. Its translation is CASSDRGNIQYF. This chain connects TRBV6-1 to TRBJ2-4; D possibly corresponds to TRBD2 (6 bases). CDR1 is MNHNS, CDR2 SASEGT, per germline. Deletions cut 6 bases from V and 7 bases from J, with 10 bases between. The CDR3 has 12 residues.

This clone has just one count. The chain uses TRBV25-1 and TRBJ2-1; TRBD2 aligns across 8 bases. The ends lost 4 bases at V and 7 bases at J; junction bases unmatched: 9. The CDR3 sequence is 15 residues long. Per the germline V gene, CDR1 is MGHDK and CDR2 is SYGVNS. The CDR3 region has the DNA TGTGCCAGCAGTGGCCCGGGAGGGCCGGGTAATGAGCAGTTCTTC. Translated, it gives CASSGPGGPGNEQFF.

CDR3 sequence (DNA): TGTGCCAGCAGTTCGCCGGGACTGACAGGGGCAGATACGCAGTATTTT. Protein: CASSSPGLTGADTQYF. This rearrangement joins TRBV6-5 to TRBJ2-3; 8 bases are a match to TRBD1. CDR1 is MNHEY, CDR2 SVGAGI, per germline. The CDR3 sequence is 16 residues long. V lost 4 bases and J lost 4; bases outside the gene matches: 10.

The chain carries TRBV7-3 and TRBJ2-1; no clear D gene. CDR1 and CDR2 (germline): SGHTA, FQGTGA. The germline V and J ends were trimmed by 5 bases and 8 bases, with 10 bases remaining between them. The CDR3 loop spans 12 amino acids. The CDR3 bases are TGTGCCAGCAGCCCGCCTTCCGATGAGCAGTTCTTC. This encodes CASSPPSDEQFF.

In the case of this clone: The same CDR3 arises from other DNA sequences in this sample as well. The CDR3 is CASSWDRAGELFF. The DNA of the CDR3 is TGTGCCAGCAGCTGGGACAGGGCCGGGGAGCTGTTTTTT. The chain couples TRBV6-5 to TRBJ2-2, with TRBD1 identical over 9 bases. The CDR3 loop spans 13 amino acids. Germline CDR1 reads MNHEY; CDR2 reads SVGAGI. J gave up 6 bases and V 6 bases, and 2 bases lay outside the gene matches.

The chain links TRBV5-1 to TRBJ2-3; the D gene is possibly TRBD1 (6 bases). Between the trimmed V and J ends, which lost 4 bases and 0 bases, there was a span of 12 bases. CDR3 length: 15 residues. Germline lookup yields CDR1 SGHRS and CDR2 YFSETQ. The CDR3 protein is CASSRDIPSTDTQYF. The CDR3 nucleotides read TGCGCCAGCAGCCGGGACATTCCTAGCACAGATACGCAGTATTTT.

The V call is TRBV10-3, the J call TRBJ1-4; 10 bases fit TRBD1. The CDR3 is 14 residues long. J gave up 7 bases and V 10 bases, and 9 bases lay outside the gene matches. The V gene's germline CDR1 is ENHRY and CDR2 SYGVKD. In nucleotides, the CDR3 is TGTGCCACCAGGGAGACAGGGGGCCTTGAAAAACTGTTTTTT. Its translation is CATRETGGLEKLFF.

The table lists this clone with a few counts. J is TRBJ2-7 and V is TRBV11-1, with unresolved D. The CDR3 has 12 residues. Germline assignment: CDR1 SGHAT and CDR2 FQDESV (reference sequence). V lost 5 bases, J lost 0 bases, and 5 bases lay in between. For the CDR3, the DNA is TGTGCCAGCAGCAACAGCTCCTACGAGCAGTACTTC. Protein sequence: CASSNSSYEQYF.

The chain is built from TRBV6-5 and TRBJ2-1; maybe TRBD1 (6 bases). Trimming pared 0 bases from V and 6 bases from J, leaving 12 bases between. The germline CDR1 and CDR2 sequences are MNHEY and SVGAGI. The CDR3 has 15 residues. CDR3 sequence: CASSYSTGALNEQFF. The CDR3, as DNA: TGTGCCAGCAGTTACTCGACAGGAGCCCTCAATGAGCAGTTCTTC.

J is TRBJ2-2 and V is TRBV7-2; the D is unclear. Germline V gene data show CDR1 as SGHTA and CDR2 as FQGNSA. The length of the CDR3 is 14 residues. Trimming cost V 5 bases and J 6 bases, with 13 bases left between them. CDR3 protein: CASSPGGPPGELFF. The CDR3 nucleotides are TGTGCCAGCAGCCCCGGTGGGCCCCCCGGGGAGCTGTTTTTT.

The DNA of the CDR3 is TGCGCCAGCAGTGAGTCTACAGGGTCCTATGGCTACACCTTC. Residues: CASSESTGSYGYTF. This chain uses TRBV10-1 with TRBJ1-2; D is perhaps TRBD1 (6 bases). Germline V lookup: CDR1 WNHNN, CDR2 SYGVQD (reference sequence). There are 14 residues in the CDR3. The V and J ends lost 0 bases and 4 bases respectively, with 9 bases between them.

This chain links TRBV5-1 with TRBJ1-1; tentative D call: TRBD1 (5 bases). Trimming removed 0 bases from V and 5 bases from J, with 11 bases in between. Germline CDR1 and CDR2: SGHRS and YFSETQ. The CDR3 is 14 amino acids. The CDR3 loop is CASSLGGVGTEAFF. The CDR3 DNA sequence: TGCGCCAGCAGCTTGGGAGGGGTTGGAACTGAAGCTTTCTTT.

The rearrangement joins TRBV4-3 to TRBJ1-4, with 7 bases aligning to TRBD1. The CDR3 has 16 amino acids. After removal of 0 bases from V and 8 bases from J, the junction contained 9 bases not matched to a gene. The V gene's germline CDR1 is LGHNA and CDR2 YSLEER. This chain's CDR3 is CASSQDWDSRWEKLFF. CDR3 in DNA: TGCGCCAGCAGCCAAGATTGGGACAGCCGATGGGAAAAACTGTTTTTT.

The chain carries TRBV29-1 and TRBJ2-5; no clear D. The J call is uncertain, as TRBJ2-7 better fits the DNA end. Germline V CDR1 and CDR2: SQVTM, ANQGSEA. This CDR3 region has 12 residues. CDR3 DNA sequence: TGCAGCGTTGGCCAGGACTCCTACGAGCAGTACTTC. Translation: CSVGQDSYEQYF.

This clone was seen more than once but under ten times. V and J are TRBV2 and TRBJ1-1, with D possibly TRBD1 on 5 matching bases. Trimming cost V 6 bases and J 7 bases, with 15 bases left between them. The germline CDR1 and CDR2 sequences are SNHLY and FYNNEI. This CDR3 contains 13 residues. As DNA, the CDR3 is TGTGCCAGCAGGGAACGTCCTGGGGGTGAAGCTTTCTTT. Translation: CASRERPGGEAFF.

This clone was recorded a few times. The V and J genes are TRBV28 and TRBJ1-2; D gene unclear. The V gene's germline CDR1 is MDHEN and CDR2 SYDVKM. V lost 2 bases and J lost 1, with 2 bases in between. This CDR3 is built from 12 residues. CDR3 sequence: CASSLLNYGYTF. DNA for the CDR3: TGTGCCAGCAGTTTACTTAACTATGGCTACACCTTC.